In its sample, the clone carrying this T cell receptor (beta chain) was seen once. What it recognizes is unknown. V gave up 2 bases and J gave up 5 bases; unmatched junction bases: 6. This CDR3 is 14 amino acids long. Germline lookup yields CDR1 SGHRS and CDR2 YFSETQ. The sample comes from a study of T cells after yellow fever vaccination. Each CDR3 protein is one row after TCRdb ran MiXCR on the 5' RACE reads. The sample carries about 320,000 distinct CDR3 sequences, roughly an eighth recorded once. Study-level findings and limits: The secondary response was weaker, and its peak arrived faster, on day 5 versus 15. A limited proportion of clonotypes was detected within both the CD4 and CD8 compartments.

The chain links TRBV5-1 to TRBJ2-5; 7 nucleotides agree with TRBD1. The TCR sequence derives from a young man who received the YFV17D yellow fever vaccine. Sequencing was performed on CD4+ T cells sorted from PBMCs, taken 15 days after the yellow fever booster vaccination. The CDR3 DNA is TGCGCCAGCAGCTTTTCGGGACAGAAGGAGACCCAGTACTTC. Its translation: CASSFSGQKETQYF.